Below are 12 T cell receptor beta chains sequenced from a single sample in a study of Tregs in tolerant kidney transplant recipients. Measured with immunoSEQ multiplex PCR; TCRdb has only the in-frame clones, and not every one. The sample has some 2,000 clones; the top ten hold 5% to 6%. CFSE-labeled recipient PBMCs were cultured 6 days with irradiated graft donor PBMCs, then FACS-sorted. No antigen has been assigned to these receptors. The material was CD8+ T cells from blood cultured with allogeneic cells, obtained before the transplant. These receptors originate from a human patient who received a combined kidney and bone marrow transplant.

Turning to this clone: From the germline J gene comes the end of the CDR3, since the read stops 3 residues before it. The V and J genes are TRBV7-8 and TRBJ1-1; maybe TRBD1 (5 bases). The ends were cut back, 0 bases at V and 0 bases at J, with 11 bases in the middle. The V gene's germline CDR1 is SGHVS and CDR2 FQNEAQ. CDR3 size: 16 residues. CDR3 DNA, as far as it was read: TGTGCCAGCAGCTTAGCTCCAGGGATGGTGAACACTGAA. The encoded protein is CASSLAPGMVNTE. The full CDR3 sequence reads CASSLAPGMVNTEAFF.

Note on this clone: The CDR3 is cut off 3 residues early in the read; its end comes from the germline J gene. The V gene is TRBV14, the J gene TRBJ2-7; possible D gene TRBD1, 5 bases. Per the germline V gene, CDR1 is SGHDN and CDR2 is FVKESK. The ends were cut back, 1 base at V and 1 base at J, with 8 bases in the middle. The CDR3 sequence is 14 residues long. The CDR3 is CASSQATESYEQYF. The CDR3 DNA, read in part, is TGTGCCAGCAGCCAAGCGACAGAGTCCTACGAG.

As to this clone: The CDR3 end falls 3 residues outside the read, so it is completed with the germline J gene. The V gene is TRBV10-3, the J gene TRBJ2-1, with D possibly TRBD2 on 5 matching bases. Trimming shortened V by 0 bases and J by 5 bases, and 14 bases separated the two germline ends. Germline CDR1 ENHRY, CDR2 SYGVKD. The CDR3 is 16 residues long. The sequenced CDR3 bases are TGTGCCATCAGTGAGTCGAGGCGGGTTCCGGACAATGAG. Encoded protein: CAISESRRVPDNE. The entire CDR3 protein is CAISESRRVPDNEQFF.

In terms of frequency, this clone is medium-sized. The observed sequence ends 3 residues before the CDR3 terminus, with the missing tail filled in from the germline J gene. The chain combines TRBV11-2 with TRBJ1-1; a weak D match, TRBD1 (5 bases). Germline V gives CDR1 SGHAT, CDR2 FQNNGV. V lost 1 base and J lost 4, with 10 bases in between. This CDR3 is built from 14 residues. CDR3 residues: CASSLAGGGTEAFF. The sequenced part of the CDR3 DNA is TGTGCCAGCAGCTTAGCGGGGGGGGGCACTGAA.

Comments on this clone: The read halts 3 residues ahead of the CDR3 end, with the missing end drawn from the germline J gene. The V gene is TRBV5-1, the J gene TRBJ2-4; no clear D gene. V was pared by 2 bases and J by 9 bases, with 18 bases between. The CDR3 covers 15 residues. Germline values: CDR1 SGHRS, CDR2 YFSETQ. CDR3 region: CASSFFQGPSGIQYF. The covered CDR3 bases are TGCGCCAGCAGCTTCTTCCAAGGTCCCTCTGGCATT.

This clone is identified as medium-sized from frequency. The part of the CDR3 DNA that was read is TGTGCCAGCACCCTTCACGGGCGGGGGGAGACC. Its translation is CASTLHGRGET. The complete CDR3 reads CASTLHGRGETQYF. The gene calls are TRBV12-3 or TRBV12-4 and TRBJ2-5; 7 nucleotides align to TRBD2. Coverage ceases 3 residues before the CDR3 finishes, and the germline J gene fills in the end. Trimming took 7 bases from V and 5 from J; bases not matched to a gene: 10. The length of the CDR3 is 14 residues.

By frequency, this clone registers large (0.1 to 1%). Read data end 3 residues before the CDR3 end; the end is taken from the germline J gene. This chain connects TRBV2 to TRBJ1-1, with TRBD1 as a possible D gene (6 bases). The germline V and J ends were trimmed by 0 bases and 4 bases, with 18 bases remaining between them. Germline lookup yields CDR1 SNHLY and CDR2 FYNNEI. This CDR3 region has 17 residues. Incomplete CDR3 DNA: TGTGCCAGCAGTGAAGCTGCGGGGGCAAGGTTGTTCACTGAA. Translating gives CASSEAAGARLFTE. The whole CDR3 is CASSEAAGARLFTEAFF.

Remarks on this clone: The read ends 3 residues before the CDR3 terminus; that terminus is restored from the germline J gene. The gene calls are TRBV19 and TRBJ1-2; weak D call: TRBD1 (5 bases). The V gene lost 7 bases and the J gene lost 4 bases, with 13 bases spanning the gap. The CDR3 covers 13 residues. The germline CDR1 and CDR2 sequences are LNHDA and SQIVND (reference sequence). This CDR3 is CASKQEGLYGYTF. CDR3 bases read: TGTGCCAGTAAACAAGAGGGACTCTATGGC.

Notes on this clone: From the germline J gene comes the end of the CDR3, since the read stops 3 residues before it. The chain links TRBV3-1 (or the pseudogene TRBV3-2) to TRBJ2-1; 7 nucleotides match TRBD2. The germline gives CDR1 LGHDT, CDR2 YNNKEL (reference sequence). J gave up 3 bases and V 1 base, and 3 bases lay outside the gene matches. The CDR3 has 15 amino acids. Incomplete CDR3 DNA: TGTGCCAGCAGCCAAGGGGGGGGGATCTACAATGAG. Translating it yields CASSQGGGIYNE. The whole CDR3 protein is CASSQGGGIYNEQFF.

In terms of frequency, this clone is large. The CDR3 DNA, read in part, is TGCAGTGCTAGGTTATATGCTAGCGGCACCTATAACACAGATACG. Its protein is CSARLYASGTYNTDT. The full CDR3 is CSARLYASGTYNTDTQYF. The chain has TRBV20-1 and TRBJ2-3; 7 bases fit TRBD2. The sequence runs out 3 residues before the end of the CDR3; the remainder is reconstructed from the germline J gene. The CDR3 consists of 18 residues. CDR1 is DFQATT, CDR2 SNEGSKA, per germline (reference sequence). The ends lost 3 bases at V and 2 bases at J; junction bases unmatched: 17.

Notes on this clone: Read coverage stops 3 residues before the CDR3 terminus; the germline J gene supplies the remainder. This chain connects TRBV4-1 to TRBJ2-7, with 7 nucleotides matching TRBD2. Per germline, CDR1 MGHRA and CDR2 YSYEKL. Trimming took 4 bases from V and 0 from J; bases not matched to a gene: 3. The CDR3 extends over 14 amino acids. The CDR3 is CASSPGEGSYEQYF. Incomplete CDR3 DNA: TGCGCCAGCAGCCCGGGGGAGGGCTCCTACGAG.

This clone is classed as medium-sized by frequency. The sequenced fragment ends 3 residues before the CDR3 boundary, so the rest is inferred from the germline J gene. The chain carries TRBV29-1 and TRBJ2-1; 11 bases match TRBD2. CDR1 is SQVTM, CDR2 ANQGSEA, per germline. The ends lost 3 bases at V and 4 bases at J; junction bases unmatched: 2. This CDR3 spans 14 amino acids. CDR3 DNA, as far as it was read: TGCAGCGTTGAGGGGACTAGCGGATACAATGAG. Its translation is CSVEGTSGYNE. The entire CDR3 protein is CSVEGTSGYNEQFF.